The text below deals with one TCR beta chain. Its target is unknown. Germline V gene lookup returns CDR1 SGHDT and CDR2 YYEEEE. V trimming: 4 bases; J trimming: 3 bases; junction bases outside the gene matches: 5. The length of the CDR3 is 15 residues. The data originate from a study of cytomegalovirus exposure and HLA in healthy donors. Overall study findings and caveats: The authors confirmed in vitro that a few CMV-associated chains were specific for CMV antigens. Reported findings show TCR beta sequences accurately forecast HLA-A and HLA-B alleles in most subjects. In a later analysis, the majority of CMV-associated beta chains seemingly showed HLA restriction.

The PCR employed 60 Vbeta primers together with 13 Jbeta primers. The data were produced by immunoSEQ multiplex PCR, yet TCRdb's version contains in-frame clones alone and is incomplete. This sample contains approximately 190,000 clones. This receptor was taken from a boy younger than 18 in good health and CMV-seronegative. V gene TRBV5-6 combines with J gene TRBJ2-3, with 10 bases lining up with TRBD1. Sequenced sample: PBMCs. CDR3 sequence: CASSRGQGRTDTQYF. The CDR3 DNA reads TGTGCCAGCAGCCGGGGACAGGGGAGGACAGATACGCAGTATTTT.